The 27 T cell receptor beta chains below all came from one sample that was sequenced in a study of CD8 T cells in Susac syndrome. After extraction with the RNeasy kit, 0.5 to 1 ug of the RNA was reverse transcribed using random hexamers. TCRdb analysed the immunoSEQ multiplex PCR reads with MiXCR anew, one entry per CDR3 protein. The sample contains about 120,000 distinct CDR3 sequences, less than 95% of which appear only once. The sequencing sample was made of CD4+ T cells from PBMCs. The receptors derive from a human donor in good health.

The rearrangement links TRBV29-1 to TRBJ1-3; D call uncertain. Germline CDR1 is SQVTM and CDR2 is ANQGSEA. The CDR3 has 11 amino acids. V was cut by 3 bases and J by 6 bases, with 6 bases left in between. CDR3 loop: CSVDVVNTIYF. The CDR3 nucleotides are TGCAGCGTTGATGTGGTAAACACCATATATTTT.

This clonotype was picked up a small number of times. The V and J genes are TRBV6-5 and TRBJ2-5, with TRBD1 matching over 7 bases. The CDR3 is made up of 15 amino acids. Unmatched junction bases numbered 7, after V lost 2 bases and J lost 4 bases. Per the germline V gene, CDR1 is MNHEY and CDR2 is SVGAGI. The CDR3 nucleotides read TGTGCCAGCAGTTACGGGACAGCATCTCGAGAGACCCAGTACTTC. The encoded protein is CASSYGTASRETQYF.

The chain links TRBV28 to TRBJ1-2; D gene ambiguous. This CDR3 region has 13 residues. The V end was cut by 3 bases, the J end by 2 bases, with 7 bases between. CDR1 and CDR2 from the germline V gene are MDHEN and SYDVKM. This CDR3 is CASSLPGNYGYTF. The CDR3 nucleotides are TGTGCCAGCAGTTTGCCGGGGAACTATGGCTACACCTTC.

The chain couples TRBV4-2 to TRBJ2-1, with 9 bases matching TRBD2. This CDR3 has 15 residues. The junction had 0 bases not matched to a gene; V was cut back by 1 base and J by 2 bases. Per the germline V gene, CDR1 is LGHNA and CDR2 is YNFKEQ. The CDR3 reads CASSQASGAYNEQFF. In DNA form, the CDR3 reads TGTGCCAGCAGCCAAGCTAGCGGGGCCTACAATGAGCAGTTCTTC.

The chain has TRBV6-5 and TRBJ2-2; the match to TRBD1 covers 7 bases. This CDR3 comprises 15 residues. J lost 0 bases, V lost 6 bases, and 4 bases had no gene match. Germline V gene data show CDR1 as MNHEY and CDR2 as SVGAGI. The DNA for the CDR3 is TGTGCCAGCAGACCGGGACAGTCGAACACCGGGGAGCTGTTTTTT. Protein: CASRPGQSNTGELFF.

V and J are TRBV6-1 and TRBJ2-1; 10 bases line up with TRBD2. Germline loops: CDR1 MNHNS, CDR2 SASEGT. V shed 7 bases, J shed 3 bases, and the junction held 12 bases outside the gene matches. The length of the CDR3 is 17 residues. The CDR3, as DNA: TGTGCCAGCACCTCCGGTGGACTAGCGGCACTCTACAATGAGCAGTTCTTC. As protein: CASTSGGLAALYNEQFF.

Of note for this clonotype: A junction boundary mismatches the germline segment, possibly from a read error. The chain couples TRBV30 to TRBJ2-1; 8 bases line up with TRBD1. CDR1 and CDR2 (germline): GTSNPN, SVGIG (reference sequence). This CDR3 is built from 12 residues. The CDR3 DNA reads as TGTGCCTGGAGAGGACAGGGTCCGTATCAGCTCTTC. Protein product: CAWRGQGPYQLF.

The rearrangement uses TRBV3-1 and TRBJ1-1; D might be TRBD1 (5 bases). Germline V gives CDR1 LGHDT, CDR2 YNNKEL (reference sequence). The V and J ends lost 0 bases and 0 bases respectively, with 23 bases between them. The CDR3 loop spans 20 amino acids. The chain's CDR3 is CASSQEARTGKHFMNTEAFF. The CDR3 coding sequence is TGTGCCAGCAGCCAAGAGGCCCGCACAGGCAAACATTTTATGAACACTGAAGCTTTCTTT.

The CDR3 protein is CASSRTLNTEAFF. CDR3 bases: TGTGCCAGCAGCCGGACTCTTAACACTGAAGCTTTCTTT. The J gene is TRBJ1-1, the V gene TRBV27; D is unclear. Germline CDR1 reads MNHEY; CDR2 reads SMNVEV (reference sequence). The CDR3 is 13 residues long. Deletions cut 6 bases from V and 2 bases from J, with 10 bases between.

This chain links TRBV15 with TRBJ2-7; the D gene is possibly TRBD2 (6 bases). There are 15 residues in the CDR3. Germline V gene lookup returns CDR1 LNHNV and CDR2 YYDKDF (reference sequence). V lost 1 base, J lost 3 bases, and 13 bases lay in between. The CDR3 DNA reads as TGTGCCACCAGCAGAGCTCGGGGACTCAGCTACGAGCAGTACTTC. It translates to CATSRARGLSYEQYF.

The gene calls are TRBV2 and TRBJ1-5, with D perhaps matching TRBD1 (6 bases). The length of the CDR3 is 13 residues. V lost 4 bases, J lost 3 bases, and 7 bases lay in between. CDR1 is SNHLY and CDR2 is FYNNEI in the germline V gene. In nucleotides, the CDR3 is TGTGCCAGCAGTGGACAGGTCAATCAGCCCCAGCATTTT. Translated, it gives CASSGQVNQPQHF. Looking up the rest from reference TRBV2 and TRBJ1-5 gives the full variable domain: EPEVTQTPSHQVTQMGQEVILRCVPISNHLYFYWYRQILGQKVEFLVSFYNNEISEKSEIFDDQFSVERPDGSNFTLKIRSTKLEDSAMYFCASSGQVNQPQHFGDGTRLSIL.

The rearrangement joins TRBV12-3 or TRBV12-4 to TRBJ1-5, with a tentative D call TRBD1 (6 bases). With 6 bases removed from V and 7 bases from J, the gap between germline ends came to 16 bases. The CDR3 sequence is 14 residues long. The DNA for the CDR3 is TGTGCCAGCAGCAATTCAAGGGACAAGCAGCCCCAGCATTTT. Its protein is CASSNSRDKQPQHF.

This chain connects TRBV30 to TRBJ1-5; D remains unclear. The V end lost 5 bases, the J end lost 0 bases, and 8 bases lay between the germline ends. CDR3 length equals 13 residues. Germline CDR1 and CDR2: GTSNPN and SVGIG (reference sequence). In DNA form, the CDR3 reads TGTGCCTGGGGACGGAGTAGCAATCAGCCCCAGCATTTT. Encoded protein: CAWGRSSNQPQHF.

The chain joins TRBV4-3 to TRBJ2-7; a possible D gene is TRBD1 (5 bases). Trimming left V 2 bases short and J 0 bases short, with 8 bases between. Germline CDR1 LGHNA, CDR2 YSLEER. The CDR3 totals 14 residues. The CDR3 sequence: CASSQQQDSYEQYF. CDR3 bases: TGCGCCAGCAGCCAACAACAGGACTCCTACGAGCAGTACTTC.

The chain combines TRBV28 with TRBJ1-2, with D unclear. Germline values: CDR1 MDHEN, CDR2 SYDVKM. The CDR3 totals 13 residues. Trimming removed 7 bases from V and 0 bases from J, with 9 bases in between. The CDR3 bases are TGTGCCAGCACCCCTCGACCTAACTATGGCTACACCTTC. This encodes CASTPRPNYGYTF.

This chain uses TRBV23-1 with TRBJ2-2; maybe TRBD2 (7 bases). TRBV23-1 is treated as an ORF (open reading frame) with a function not yet certain. This CDR3 region has 15 residues. Trimming took off 0 bases at V and 6 bases at J, with 11 bases between the two ends. In DNA, the CDR3 is TGCGCCAGCAGTCAATCGAAGGGGGGGTCCGGGGAGCTGTTTTTT. This translates into CASSQSKGGSGELFF.

J is TRBJ2-7 and V is TRBV4-3; maybe TRBD2 (5 bases). The CDR3 contains 16 residues. Germline V gene sequence: CDR1 LGHNA, CDR2 YSLEER. Trimming pared 0 bases from V and 2 bases from J, leaving 14 bases between. The CDR3 nucleotides read TGCGCCAGCAGCCAAGATATAGGAGGACTGACCTACGAGCAGTACTTC. Translating it yields CASSQDIGGLTYEQYF.

The chain employs TRBV5-1 and TRBJ1-2; D unclear. The germline gives CDR1 SGHRS, CDR2 YFSETQ. CDR3 size: 14 residues. V was pared by 6 bases and J by 7 bases, with 19 bases between. CDR3 protein: CASTPEVGRSGYTF. Written as DNA, the CDR3 is TGCGCCAGCACCCCGGAGGTAGGGCGGAGTGGCTACACCTTC.

The V and J genes are TRBV29-1 and TRBJ2-5, with 12 bases identical to TRBD2. The length of the CDR3 is 14 residues. The junction had 3 bases not matched to a gene; V was cut back by 4 bases and J by 3 bases. Germline V gene data show CDR1 as SQVTM and CDR2 as ANQGSEA. CDR3 sequence reads: CSVAGLAGEETQYF. Here the CDR3 DNA reads TGCAGCGTTGCGGGACTAGCGGGTGAAGAGACCCAGTACTTC.

The rearrangement joins TRBV19 to TRBJ2-7, with 9 bases identical to TRBD1. CDR3 length: 14 residues. The germline CDR1 and CDR2 sequences are LNHDA and SQIVND (reference sequence). The V gene end was trimmed by 4 bases and the J gene end by 4 bases; junction bases not matched to a gene: 5. The chain's CDR3 is CASSTGTGKYEQYF. CDR3 DNA: TGTGCCAGTAGTACCGGGACAGGGAAATACGAGCAGTACTTC.

The rearrangement joins TRBV5-1 to TRBJ2-5, with TRBD1 identical over 12 bases. With V trimmed by 0 bases and J by 5 bases, 5 bases remained unmatched. This CDR3 comprises 16 residues. From germline, CDR1 is SGHRS and CDR2 YFSETQ. The CDR3 coding sequence is TGCGCCAGCAGCTTGGTGGGACAGGGGGCCTGGGAGACCCAGTACTTC. This gives the protein CASSLVGQGAWETQYF.

The chain carries TRBV6-2 or TRBV6-3 and TRBJ2-7; 7 positions match TRBD1. The germline gives CDR1 MNHEY, CDR2 SVGEGT. The CDR3 spans 14 residues. Unmatched junction bases numbered 9, after V lost 6 bases and J lost 4 bases. The DNA of the CDR3 is TGTGCCAGCAGCCTCCGGGACAGCGCGTACGAGCAGTACTTC. It yields the protein CASSLRDSAYEQYF.

The chain has TRBV2 and TRBJ2-5, with D hard to call. V was pared by 7 bases and J by 2 bases, with 14 bases between. The CDR3 spans 14 residues. Germline V CDR1 and CDR2: SNHLY, FYNNEI. CDR3: CASMETALQETQYF. The CDR3 DNA follows: TGTGCCAGCATGGAAACCGCACTTCAAGAGACCCAGTACTTC.

The rearrangement uses TRBV12-3 or TRBV12-4 and TRBJ2-7; TRBD1 is a possible D gene (5 bases). V lost 5 bases to trimming and J lost 7 bases, with 15 bases between them. The CDR3 covers 13 residues. The CDR3 protein is CASSPGPSREQYF. The DNA for the CDR3 is TGTGCCAGCAGTCCAGGGCCCTCTCGAGAGCAGTACTTC.

J is TRBJ2-5 and V is TRBV29-1, with TRBD1 identical over 9 bases. This CDR3 comprises 12 residues. V was pared by 3 bases and J by 9 bases, with 5 bases of the junction left unmatched. Germline CDR1 SQVTM, CDR2 ANQGSEA. Here the CDR3 DNA reads TGCAGCGTTGATGTGACAGGGGGGGCCCAGTACTTC. Its protein product is CSVDVTGGAQYF.

V is TRBV12-3 or TRBV12-4 and J is TRBJ2-5; D may correspond to TRBD1 or TRBD2 (5 bases each). This CDR3 has 13 residues. Trimming removed 7 bases at V and 4 bases at J, with 13 bases between. The CDR3 region is CASTKTGGETQYF. The CDR3 nucleotides are TGTGCCAGCACCAAGACTGGGGGAGAGACCCAGTACTTC.

The chain combines TRBV6-1 with TRBJ2-7, with 7 nucleotides matching TRBD1. The CDR3 is 14 residues long. V lost 3 bases and J lost 0; bases outside the gene matches: 2. CDR1 is MNHNS and CDR2 is SASEGT in the germline V gene. The CDR3 bases are TGTGCCAGCAGTGAGCAGGGGGTCTCCTACGAGCAGTACTTC. Its protein is CASSEQGVSYEQYF.